What follows describes a single T cell receptor beta chain. The same CDR3 is also encoded by other DNA sequences in this sample. Germline V gives CDR1 MNHEY, CDR2 SMNVEV (reference sequence). With 0 bases removed from V and 1 base from J, the gap between germline ends came to 4 bases. The CDR3 sequence is 13 residues long. These data come from a study of blood T cell repertoires in COVID-19. Clones were sequenced by immunoSEQ multiplex PCR, and TCRdb holds only the in-frame ones, with some missing. The top ten clones hold roughly 2.1% of a sample with 120,000 to 150,000 clones, about nine tenths of them seen once.

The rearrangement joins TRBV27 to TRBJ2-7; D unclear. The receptor's source is a human donor in a cohort sampled during active COVID-19. Source material: peripheral blood. The CDR3 region is CASSLSLSYEQYF. CDR3 nucleotides: TGTGCCAGCAGTTTATCCCTATCCTACGAGCAGTACTTC.